This T cell receptor beta chain was captured by sequencing in a study of shared clonotypes between healthy human individuals. The data were produced by immunoSEQ multiplex PCR, yet TCRdb's version contains in-frame clones alone and is incomplete. The table has a few hundred thousand clones, roughly 80% seen once; the top ten hold roughly 10%. A few counts support this clone. Caucasian adults residing in Nashville, Tennessee made up all the donors. The germline V gene has CDR1 SGHNT and CDR2 YYREEE (reference sequence). The J segment lost 7 bases and the V segment lost 3 bases, leaving 5 bases of the junction unmatched. This CDR3 has 14 amino acids.

This chain uses TRBV5-4 with TRBJ2-7; 12 bases align to TRBD2. The sample was memory CD4+ T cells sorted from blood. Sample subset: CD45RA-negative fraction. This sequence originates from a man between 25 and 39 years old in good health. CDR3 bases: TGTGCCAGCAGCTGGACTAGCGGGACGGGGGAGCAGTACTTC. Its protein product is CASSWTSGTGEQYF.